Listed below are T cell receptor beta chains from one sample, sequenced in a study of T-cell reconstitution after alpha-beta-depleted transplantation in children. TCRdb ran MiXCR on the PCR reads and lists one entry per CDR3 protein. In the table there are about 610,000 distinct CDR3 sequences, 10% to 13% of which are singletons. This sample comprised PBMCs from the stem cell graft donor, obtained from the stem cell graft. The receptors come from a human donor who donated a stem cell graft to a child with acute myeloid leukemia. Both conserved end residues are part of each CDR3. The D gene is left open where the match is weak. Size values are once, few and many counts, or a class for expanded clones, and some rows have none.

len: 14; abundance: many; j_gene: TRBJ1-1; d_gene: -; v_gene: TRBV7-9; CDR3aa: CASRSSPTATEAFF; CDR3nt: TGTGCCAGCAGAAGTTCCCCTACCGCCACTGAAGCTTTCTTT
len: 13; abundance: few; j_gene: TRBJ2-5; d_gene: -; v_gene: TRBV29-1; CDR3aa: CSIETGHGETQYF; CDR3nt: TGCAGCATAGAAACAGGGCATGGAGAGACCCAGTACTTC
len: 16; abundance: -; j_gene: TRBJ2-7; d_gene: TRBD2; v_gene: TRBV7-2; CDR3aa: CASSLPGLAGTYEQYF; CDR3nt: TGTGCCAGCAGCTTACCCGGACTAGCGGGAACCTACGAGCAGTACTTC
len: 14; abundance: few; j_gene: TRBJ2-5; d_gene: -; v_gene: TRBV10-3; CDR3aa: CAISESGQIETQYF; CDR3nt: TGTGCCATCAGTGAGTCGGGACAAATCGAGACCCAGTACTTC
len: 12; abundance: -; j_gene: TRBJ2-7; d_gene: -; v_gene: TRBV21-1; CDR3aa: CASSNPPREQYF; CDR3nt: TGTGCCAGCAGCAACCCCCCCCGGGAGCAGTACTTC
len: 15; abundance: -; j_gene: TRBJ1-5; d_gene: -; v_gene: TRBV5-1; CDR3aa: CASSPGLNPNQPQHF; CDR3nt: TGCGCCAGCAGCCCGGGACTGAATCCCAATCAGCCCCAGCATTTT
len: 15; abundance: -; j_gene: TRBJ2-1; d_gene: TRBD2; v_gene: TRBV29-1; CDR3aa: CSVEEDGLVGNEQFF; CDR3nt: TGCAGCGTTGAAGAGGATGGACTAGTTGGGAATGAGCAGTTCTTC
len: 16; abundance: -; j_gene: TRBJ1-5; d_gene: TRBD1; v_gene: TRBV20-1; CDR3aa: CSARVPGGVGNQPQHF; CDR3nt: TGCAGTGCTAGAGTCCCAGGGGGCGTCGGCAATCAGCCCCAGCATTTT
len: 14; abundance: -; j_gene: TRBJ2-7; d_gene: TRBD2; v_gene: TRBV28; CDR3aa: CASRGGRDPYEQYF; CDR3nt: TGTGCCAGCAGAGGCGGGAGGGATCCCTACGAGCAGTACTTC
len: 15; abundance: few; j_gene: TRBJ2-7; d_gene: TRBD2; v_gene: TRBV12-3/TRBV12-4; CDR3aa: CASSFGAGGVYEQYF; CDR3nt: TGTGCCAGCAGTTTCGGCGCGGGAGGCGTCTACGAGCAGTACTTC
len: 11; abundance: -; j_gene: TRBJ2-5; d_gene: -; v_gene: TRBV20-1; CDR3aa: CSALYQETQYF; CDR3nt: TGCAGTGCTCTGTACCAAGAGACCCAGTACTTC
len: 18; abundance: few; j_gene: TRBJ2-1; d_gene: TRBD2; v_gene: TRBV20-1; CDR3aa: CSASSPPGLAGVVYEQFF; CDR3nt: TGCAGTGCTAGTAGCCCGCCGGGACTAGCGGGAGTAGTGTATGAGCAGTTCTTC
len: 15; abundance: once; j_gene: TRBJ2-3; d_gene: -; v_gene: TRBV4-3; CDR3aa: CASSRGLTSTDTQYF; CDR3nt: TGCGCCAGCAGCCGGGGGTTAACTAGCACAGATACGCAGTATTTT
len: 15; abundance: -; j_gene: TRBJ2-3; d_gene: -; v_gene: TRBV29-1; CDR3aa: CSVQGAITSTDTQYF; CDR3nt: TGCAGCGTTCAAGGTGCGATTACTAGCACAGATACGCAGTATTTT
len: 16; abundance: few; j_gene: TRBJ1-5; d_gene: -; v_gene: TRBV25-1; CDR3aa: CASRPSTGPSGQPQHF; CDR3nt: TGTGCCAGCAGGCCAAGCACAGGCCCGAGCGGTCAGCCCCAGCATTTT
len: 15; abundance: few; j_gene: TRBJ1-6; d_gene: -; v_gene: TRBV27; CDR3aa: CASSLMAQRDSPLHF; CDR3nt: TGTGCCAGCAGTTTAATGGCCCAGAGGGATTCACCCCTCCACTTT
len: 14; abundance: many; j_gene: TRBJ1-2; d_gene: -; v_gene: TRBV28; CDR3aa: CASSSLTVSYGYTF; CDR3nt: TGTGCCAGCAGTTCATTGACAGTTAGCTATGGCTACACCTTC
len: 12; abundance: many; j_gene: TRBJ2-7; d_gene: TRBD1; v_gene: TRBV7-2; CDR3aa: CASSQDRGEQYF; CDR3nt: TGTGCCAGCAGCCAAGACAGGGGAGAGCAGTACTTC
len: 15; abundance: few; j_gene: TRBJ2-4; d_gene: -; v_gene: TRBV28; CDR3aa: CASSLTATHKNIQYF; CDR3nt: TGTGCCAGCAGCTTGACAGCAACCCATAAAAACATTCAGTACTTC
len: 19; abundance: few; j_gene: TRBJ2-5; d_gene: TRBD2; v_gene: TRBV20-1; CDR3aa: CSALPSTSGSPVYQETQYF; CDR3nt: TGCAGTGCTCTTCCTTCGACTAGCGGGTCGCCTGTGTACCAAGAGACCCAGTACTTC
len: 15; abundance: many; j_gene: TRBJ2-3; d_gene: -; v_gene: TRBV7-3; CDR3aa: CASSFLAGRTDTQYF; CDR3nt: TGTGCCAGCAGCTTCCTTGCTGGTCGCACAGATACGCAGTATTTT
len: 15; abundance: -; j_gene: TRBJ1-1; d_gene: -; v_gene: TRBV28; CDR3aa: CASPQRGRGNTEAFF; CDR3nt: TGTGCCAGCCCACAAAGAGGCAGGGGGAACACTGAAGCTTTCTTT
len: 15; abundance: many; j_gene: TRBJ1-5; d_gene: -; v_gene: TRBV4-3; CDR3aa: CASSQGTRSNQPQHF; CDR3nt: TGCGCCAGCAGCCAAGGGACAAGGAGCAATCAGCCCCAGCATTTT
len: 14; abundance: few; j_gene: TRBJ2-1; d_gene: -; v_gene: TRBV2; CDR3aa: CASSELGPRDEQFF; CDR3nt: TGTGCCAGCAGTGAACTGGGACCCCGGGATGAGCAGTTCTTC
len: 15; abundance: -; j_gene: TRBJ2-7; d_gene: TRBD2; v_gene: TRBV29-1; CDR3aa: CSVFGTSGTPYEQYF; CDR3nt: TGCAGCGTCTTTGGGACTAGCGGGACCCCCTACGAGCAGTACTTC
len: 14; abundance: -; j_gene: TRBJ2-5; d_gene: -; v_gene: TRBV11-1; CDR3aa: CASSFRVLDETQYF; CDR3nt: TGTGCCAGCAGCTTCCGGGTCCTTGATGAGACCCAGTACTTC
len: 14; abundance: few; j_gene: TRBJ1-5; d_gene: -; v_gene: TRBV28; CDR3aa: CASSLPNSNQPQHF; CDR3nt: TGTGCCAGCAGTTTACCCAATAGCAATCAGCCCCAGCATTTT
len: 17; abundance: -; j_gene: TRBJ2-1; d_gene: TRBD2; v_gene: TRBV15; CDR3aa: CATSTKSSGTFYNEQFF; CDR3nt: TGTGCCACCAGTACCAAATCTAGCGGGACGTTCTACAATGAGCAGTTCTTC
len: 13; abundance: -; j_gene: TRBJ1-2; d_gene: -; v_gene: TRBV12-3/TRBV12-4; CDR3aa: CASRDGTFGGYTF; CDR3nt: TGTGCCAGCAGGGACGGGACATTTGGTGGCTACACCTTC
len: 13; abundance: many; j_gene: TRBJ1-4; d_gene: -; v_gene: TRBV12-3/TRBV12-4; CDR3aa: CASSLGGGEKLFF; CDR3nt: TGTGCCAGCAGTTTAGGGGGCGGTGAAAAACTGTTTTTT